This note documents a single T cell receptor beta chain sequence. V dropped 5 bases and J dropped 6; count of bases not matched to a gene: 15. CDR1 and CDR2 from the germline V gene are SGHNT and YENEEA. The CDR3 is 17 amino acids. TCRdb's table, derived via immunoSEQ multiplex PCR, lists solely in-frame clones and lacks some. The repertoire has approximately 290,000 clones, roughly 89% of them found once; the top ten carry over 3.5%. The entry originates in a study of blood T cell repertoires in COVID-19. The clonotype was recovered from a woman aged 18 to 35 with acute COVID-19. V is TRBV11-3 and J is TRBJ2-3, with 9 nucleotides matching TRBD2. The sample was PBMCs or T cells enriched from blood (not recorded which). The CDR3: CASSPSGLAGWVDTQYF. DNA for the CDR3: TGTGCCAGCAGCCCAAGTGGTCTAGCGGGATGGGTGGATACGCAGTATTTT.